This T cell receptor beta chain originates from a study of blood T cell repertoires in COVID-19. The study drew participants aged about 18 to 89 years from 20 to 30 US areas. Participant-given clinical history determined each cohort assignment. For recovered donors of Cohort 3, there were two negative PCRs, clearance, or symptom resolution. The junction had 6 bases not matched to a gene; V was cut back by 5 bases and J by 10 bases. Germline V gene sequence: CDR1 SEHNR, CDR2 FQNEAQ (reference sequence). The CDR3 sequence is 14 residues long. In the original workflow: From reference gene primer amplification, estimates of nucleated cell counts were derived. Repertoires were generated with immunoSEQ multiplex PCR, while TCRdb's copy carries only in-frame clones and drops some. The V and J calls and clone size are taken from that table; D and trimming were inferred from the DNA. The sample has about 150,000 clones, around 80% seen once; the top ten hold 5.5% to 7%.

The chain uses TRBV7-9 and TRBJ1-6; 9 bases line up with TRBD1. The specimen sequenced was PBMCs or T cells enriched from blood (not recorded which). The clonotype was recovered from a woman between 45 and 65 years old who had recovered from COVID-19. The CDR3 loop reads CASSTTGGMSPLHF. For the CDR3, the DNA is TGTGCCAGCAGCACCACAGGGGGCATGTCACCCCTCCACTTT. Complete variable domain (other parts from reference TRBV7-9 and TRBJ1-6): DTGVSQNPRHKITKRGQNVTFRCDPISEHNRLYWYRQTLGQGPEFLTYFQNEAQLEKSRLLSDRFSAERPKGSFSTLEIQRTEQGDSAMYLCASSTTGGMSPLHFGNGTRLTVT.